Shown below are 20 T cell receptor beta chains from a single sample sequenced in a study of blood T cells in healthy people across ages. For the second PCR, which ran for about 7 to 11 cycles, a sample-barcoded 5' primer and a J-beta primer mix were used. TCRdb itself ran the 5' RACE reads through MiXCR, one entry per CDR3 protein. The sample carries under 2,000,000 distinct CDR3 sequences, 40% to 55% recorded once. Sequenced: blood. The receptors were gathered from a woman aged 40 to 50 in good health.

The genes are TRBV5-1 and TRBJ1-4; 7 bases are a match to TRBD1. This CDR3 has 15 amino acids. From germline, CDR1 is SGHRS and CDR2 YFSETQ. V was pared by 2 bases and J by 7 bases, with 8 bases of the junction left unmatched. The CDR3 loop is CASSLQGIRGEKLFF. The DNA for the CDR3 is TGCGCCAGCAGCTTACAGGGGATTCGGGGTGAAAAACTGTTTTTT.

This chain connects TRBV3-1 to TRBJ2-1; D is uncertain. Germline CDR1 reads LGHDT; CDR2 reads YNNKEL (reference sequence). V dropped 4 bases and J dropped 7 bases, with 11 bases sitting between them. This CDR3 has 13 residues. CDR3: CASSPRILNEQFF. CDR3 nucleotide sequence: TGTGCCAGCAGCCCAAGAATCCTTAATGAGCAGTTCTTC.

This chain uses TRBV7-2 with TRBJ1-1, with a weak D call TRBD1 (6 bases). The CDR3 runs 13 residues. V was shortened by 4 bases and J by 4 bases, with 10 bases between the two germline ends. Germline V gene data show CDR1 as SGHTA and CDR2 as FQGNSA. CDR3 nucleotides: TGTGCCAGCAGCTACAGGGAGGGCACTGAAGCTTTCTTT. Translating gives CASSYREGTEAFF.

This clonotype was counted only a few times. J is TRBJ2-7 and V is TRBV6-6; 10 nucleotides line up with TRBD2. The J call may be faulty, since TRBJ2-5 better matches the DNA end. Germline CDR1 is MNHNY and CDR2 is SVGAGI (reference sequence). The CDR3 is 15 amino acids. The CDR3 sequence is CASAPSGGFGETQYF. CDR3 nucleotides: TGTGCCAGCGCTCCTAGCGGGGGTTTCGGAGAGACCCAGTACTTC.

The DNA of the CDR3 is TGCAGCGCTTACACGACAGAGACTAACTATGGCTACACCTTC. Its protein is CSAYTTETNYGYTF. V gene TRBV29-1 combines with J gene TRBJ1-2, with a tentative D call TRBD1 (5 bases). Germline CDR1 and CDR2: SQVTM and ANQGSEA. The ends were cut back, 7 bases at V and 0 bases at J, with 15 bases in the middle. This CDR3 has 14 amino acids.

V is TRBV6-2 or TRBV6-3 and J is TRBJ1-1; D perhaps matches TRBD1 (5 bases). Between the trimmed V and J ends, which lost 6 bases and 11 bases, there was a span of 25 bases. Germline CDR1 and CDR2: MNHEY and SVGEGT. The CDR3 extends over 15 amino acids. The chain's CDR3 is CASRGVASVGVEAFF. DNA for the CDR3: TGTGCCAGCAGAGGGGTAGCGTCGGTAGGTGTTGAGGCTTTCTTT.

J is TRBJ2-3 and V is TRBV6-2 or TRBV6-3; 12 bases are a match to TRBD2. J was trimmed by 3 bases and V by 4 bases; bases with no gene match: 5. Germline-derived CDR1 and CDR2 are MNHEY and SVGEGT. This CDR3 contains 16 residues. This CDR3 is CASSSTSGGRTDTQYF. CDR3 DNA sequence: TGTGCCAGCAGTTCCACTAGCGGGGGGCGAACAGATACGCAGTATTTT.

To note about this clonotype: This may be a read error, as it is one base from a much larger clone. The chain links TRBV28 to TRBJ2-5; D is unresolved. Germline values: CDR1 MDHEN, CDR2 SYDVKM. The CDR3 sequence is 11 residues long. The CDR3 spells CTSSFDETQYF. For the CDR3, the DNA is TGTACCAGCAGTTTTGACGAGACCCAGTACTTC.

This clonotype appeared a few times. This chain links TRBV20-1 with TRBJ2-3; D uncertain. CDR3 length: 14 residues. The germline V gene encodes CDR1 DFQATT and CDR2 SNEGSKA (reference sequence). V dropped 0 bases and J dropped 2 bases, with 9 bases sitting between them. The CDR3 protein is CSARDLLNTDTQYF. DNA for the CDR3: TGCAGTGCTAGAGATCTTCTGAACACAGATACGCAGTATTTT.

This clonotype was counted a few times. This rearrangement joins TRBV7-9 to TRBJ2-5; D is possibly TRBD1 (6 bases). Deletions cut 3 bases from V and 5 bases from J, with 13 bases between. CDR1 is SEHNR, CDR2 FQNEAQ, per germline (reference sequence). This CDR3 is built from 14 residues. The CDR3 DNA follows: TGTGCCAGCAGCTTCACAGGGAAGCAGGAGACCCAGTACTTC. Translating gives CASSFTGKQETQYF. Looking up the rest from reference TRBV7-9 and TRBJ2-5 gives the full variable domain: DTGVSQNPRHKITKRGQNVTFRCDPISEHNRLYWYRQTLGQGPEFLTYFQNEAQLEKSRLLSDRFSAERPKGSFSTLEIQRTEQGDSAMYLCASSFTGKQETQYFGPGTRLLVL.

The chain links TRBV15 to TRBJ1-3, with D tentatively TRBD1 (5 bases). The CDR3 runs 13 residues. Trimming took 6 bases from V and 4 from J, leaving 10 bases between them. CDR1 is LNHNV, CDR2 YYDKDF, per germline (reference sequence). CDR3 bases: TGTGCCACCAGTGGGACGGAGGGAAACACCATATATTTT. Translating gives CATSGTEGNTIYF.

This clonotype was detected only a few times. V usage is TRBV20-1 and J usage is TRBJ2-3; the match to TRBD1 covers 9 bases. This CDR3 has 15 residues. The V and J ends lost 5 bases and 3 bases, in that order; junction bases with no gene match: 9. Germline V gene data show CDR1 as DFQATT and CDR2 as SNEGSKA (reference sequence). In DNA, the CDR3 is TGCAGTGCTGCCCGGGACAGGGACGATACAGATACGCAGTATTTT. It is translated as CSAARDRDDTDTQYF.

This chain joins TRBV28 and TRBJ2-3, with 9 bases fitting TRBD1. Germline V lookup: CDR1 MDHEN, CDR2 SYDVKM. The CDR3 sequence is 18 residues long. V gave up 5 bases and J gave up 5 bases; unmatched junction bases: 17. The CDR3 sequence is CASSHLGLTGGAGDTQYF. In DNA form, the CDR3 reads TGTGCCAGCAGTCACTTGGGCCTAACAGGGGGCGCAGGAGATACGCAGTATTTT.

The chain has TRBV12-3 or TRBV12-4 and TRBJ2-3; TRBD1 is a possible D gene (6 bases). With 2 bases removed from V and 0 bases from J, the gap between germline ends came to 9 bases. This CDR3 has 15 amino acids. CDR3 protein: CASSLRQASTDTQYF. The CDR3 region has the DNA TGTGCCAGCAGTTTACGACAGGCTAGCACAGATACGCAGTATTTT.

Only a few counts were recorded for this clonotype. The J gene is TRBJ1-2, the V gene TRBV4-3; 9 positions agree with TRBD1. The length of the CDR3 is 16 residues. V lost 4 bases, J lost 4 bases, and 10 bases stayed unmatched. Germline V lookup: CDR1 LGHNA, CDR2 YSLEER. Here the CDR3 DNA reads TGCGCCAGCAGCCCTAGGAGGGGACAGGGCATCTATGGCTACACCTTC. This encodes CASSPRRGQGIYGYTF.

V is TRBV7-3 and J is TRBJ2-5; unclear D gene. The germline gives CDR1 SGHTA, CDR2 FQGTGA. Between the trimmed V and J ends, which lost 2 bases and 2 bases, there was a span of 12 bases. The CDR3 extends over 15 amino acids. As DNA, the CDR3 is TGTGCCAGCAGCTTAGGCGCGAACCCTCAAGAGACCCAGTACTTC. Translating it yields CASSLGANPQETQYF.

CDR3 bases: TGTGCCACCAGTGACCCGCGACAGGGGCCAGGGAGCTACACCTTC. Residues: CATSDPRQGPGSYTF. This chain links TRBV24-1 with TRBJ1-2; 8 bases map to TRBD1. This CDR3 spans 15 amino acids. V shed 4 bases, J shed 9 bases, and the junction held 12 bases outside the gene matches. Germline CDR1 reads KGHDR; CDR2 reads SFDVKD.

This rearrangement joins TRBV20-1 to TRBJ2-1; D uncertain. CDR3 length equals 10 residues. Trimming took 4 bases from V and 7 from J, leaving 5 bases between them. Germline assignment: CDR1 DFQATT and CDR2 SNEGSKA (reference sequence). The CDR3, as DNA: TGCAGTGCTACCTTAAATGAGCAGTTCTTC. This encodes CSATLNEQFF.

The rearrangement uses TRBV20-1 and TRBJ1-1, with 7 nucleotides matching TRBD1. The CDR3 contains 16 residues. Trimming removed 2 bases from V and 3 bases from J; junction bases left unmatched: 12. Germline CDR1 DFQATT, CDR2 SNEGSKA (reference sequence). DNA for the CDR3: TGCAGTGCTAGACCCCTAAAGACAGGGTACGACACTGAAGCTTTCTTT. Translating it yields CSARPLKTGYDTEAFF.

This clonotype has only a few counts. This rearrangement joins TRBV7-8 to TRBJ2-1; D is ambiguous. The germline CDR1 and CDR2 sequences are SGHVS and FQNEAQ. This CDR3 spans 16 amino acids. V gave up 0 bases and J gave up 4 bases, with 13 bases separating them. CDR3 sequence (DNA): TGTGCCAGCAGCTTAGCTATCAGCGCCAGATACAATGAGCAGTTCTTC. Translating gives CASSLAISARYNEQFF.